This T cell receptor (beta chain) was sequenced for a study of T cells in Graves' hyperthyroidism and ophthalmopathy. Details on this clonotype: This may arise from a read error, as a much more abundant clone is one base away.

Criteria for exclusion of patients were uncontrolled infection, other autoimmune disease, pregnancy or lactation. Deletions cut 10 bases from V and 2 bases from J, with 14 bases between. CDR3 length equals 13 residues. CDR1 and CDR2 from the germline V gene are ENHRY and SYGVKD. Amplification of TCR beta CDR3 regions was performed using RNA transcripts as template. First-round RT-PCR of the TCR CDR3 relied on the HTBI primer set. TCRdb recomputed calls from the multiplex PCR reads with MiXCR, one row per CDR3 protein. The table includes roughly 150,000 distinct CDR3 sequences, about a tenth detected once.

This receptor was taken from a young woman with Graves' hyperthyroidism that later progressed to Graves' ophthalmopathy. This chain links TRBV10-3 with TRBJ2-5; TRBD1 might be the D (6 bases). Material for sequencing was blood. CDR3 coding DNA: TGTGCCACCAGCCGGACAGAACAAGAGACCCAGTACTTC. This translates into CATSRTEQETQYF.